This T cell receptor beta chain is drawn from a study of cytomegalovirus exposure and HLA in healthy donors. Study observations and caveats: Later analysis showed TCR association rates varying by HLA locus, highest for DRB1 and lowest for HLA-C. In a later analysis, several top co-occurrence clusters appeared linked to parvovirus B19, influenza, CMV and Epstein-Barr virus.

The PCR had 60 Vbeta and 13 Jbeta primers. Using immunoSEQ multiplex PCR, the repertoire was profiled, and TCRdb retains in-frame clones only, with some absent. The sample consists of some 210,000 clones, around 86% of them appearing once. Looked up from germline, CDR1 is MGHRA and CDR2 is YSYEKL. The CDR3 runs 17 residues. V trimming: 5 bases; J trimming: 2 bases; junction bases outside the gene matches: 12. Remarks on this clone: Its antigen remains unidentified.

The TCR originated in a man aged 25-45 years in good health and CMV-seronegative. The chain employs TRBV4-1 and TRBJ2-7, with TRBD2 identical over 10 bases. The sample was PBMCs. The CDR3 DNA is TGCGCCAGCAGCAGGAGCCCTAGCGGGGGCGAACCCTACGAGCAGTACTTC. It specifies CASSRSPSGGEPYEQYF.